This TCR beta chain stems from a study of blood T cell repertoires in COVID-19. Using immunoSEQ multiplex PCR, the repertoire was profiled, and TCRdb retains in-frame clones only, with some absent. The data show approximately 38,000 clones, roughly nine tenths seen once. Germline CDR1 and CDR2: MNHEY and SVGEGT. The CDR3 has 14 residues. V shed 0 bases and J shed 0 bases, with 6 bases lying between them. The sequenced sample was peripheral blood. This rearrangement joins TRBV6-2 or TRBV6-3 to TRBJ2-7; no reliable D call. The TCR sequence derives from a man aged 25 to 40 with active or convalescent COVID-19. CDR3 bases: TGTGCCAGCAGTTACTCTGACACCTCCTACGAGCAGTACTTC. This codes for CASSYSDTSYEQYF.